Listed below are T cell receptor beta chains from one sample, sequenced in a study of cytomegalovirus exposure and HLA in healthy donors. The table came from immunoSEQ multiplex PCR; TCRdb's copy has only in-frame clones and leaves some out. The table shows under 150,000 clones, with approximately 80% occurring only once. Sequenced material: PBMCs. The origin of the receptors is a male donor in good health and CMV-seropositive. CDR3s include the opening cysteine and the closing phenylalanine or tryptophan. Rows may omit the clone size; those that give it use once, few, many or a size class.

>14|TRBV28|NA|TRBJ2-5
CASRGRTGLGTQYF
>14|TRBV27|few|TRBJ2-7
CASSISGSGYEQYF
>16|TRBV18|NA|TRBJ2-7
CASSPQYTVFSYEQYF
>12|TRBV5-1|few|TRBJ1-2
CASSARGQGYTF
>13|TRBV28|NA|TRBJ2-1
CASRRERHNEQFF
>17|TRBV13|NA|TRBJ2-1
CASSGRLAGNSYNEQFF
>15|TRBV7-2|few|TRBJ2-7
CASSFPGQGHIEQYF
>14|TRBV19|NA|TRBJ1-3
CASGRAGSGNTIYF
>14|TRBV7-3|NA|TRBJ2-1
CASSLSGTGDEQFF
>14|TRBV19|NA|TRBJ2-1
CASSWGERGNEQFF
>14|TRBV6-4|NA|TRBJ2-3
CASSDSQGTDTQYF
>15|TRBV2|NA|TRBJ2-7
CASSFRLAGPYEQYF
>18|TRBV5-4|NA|TRBJ2-5
CASSKGTSGSFHQETQYF
>18|TRBV5-1|NA|TRBJ2-3
CASRKGLAGGPLTDTQYF
>15|TRBV28|NA|TRBJ1-1
CASSQGGAGTYEAFF
>17|TRBV28|NA|TRBJ2-7
CASSRDMAPPSTYEQYF
>14|TRBV6-5|NA|TRBJ2-7
CASRRQGVAYEQYF
>15|TRBV5-4|NA|TRBJ2-7
CASSSPRDRDYEQYF
>17|TRBV7-2|NA|TRBJ2-2
CASSSMAGTGNTGELFF
>15|TRBV7-6|NA|TRBJ2-1
CASSLGTSGYNEQFF
>16|TRBV9|once|TRBJ2-3
CASSARTSGPTDTQYF
>13|TRBV4-3|NA|TRBJ2-1
CASSQVSSGEQFF
>16|TRBV11-1|NA|TRBJ2-7
CASSSGLAGGGGEQYF
>17|TRBV27|NA|TRBJ1-2
CASSLFPTGAANYGYTF
>14|TRBV5-4|NA|TRBJ2-7
CASSLEAGSDEQYF
>19|TRBV18|NA|TRBJ2-7
CASSPRRIPSGPSPYEQYF
>15|TRBV9|NA|TRBJ2-2
CASSAAVAGPGELFF
>14|TRBV28|once|TRBJ1-5
CASSSGTGVQPQHF
>14|TRBV7-2|once|TRBJ2-5
CASSSGLAVETQYF
>14|TRBV19|NA|TRBJ1-2
CASRPGTSNYGYTF
>13|TRBV5-6|NA|TRBJ2-7
CASSLRHFYEQYF
>13|TRBV7-3|NA|TRBJ2-1
CASSLIRGNEQFF
>15|TRBV21-1|NA|TRBJ2-7
CASSISDRGRGEQYF
>14|TRBV19|NA|TRBJ2-7
CASSPGLAGYEQYF
>16|TRBV5-1|NA|TRBJ2-1
CASSPRPSGEYNEQFF
>15|TRBV7-8|NA|TRBJ2-1
CASSARESSYNEQFF
>15|TRBV6-1|NA|TRBJ1-2
CASRGQGARGYGYTF
>13|TRBV25-1|once|NA
CASSTEGAGEQYF
>14|TRBV5-1|NA|TRBJ2-3
CASSLWGDTDTQYF
>15|TRBV2|NA|TRBJ2-7
CASSASGGLTYEQYF
>15|TRBV7-2|NA|TRBJ2-7
CASSLSASGTYEQYF
>16|TRBV7-3|few|TRBJ2-1
CASSSLAGLSYNEQFF
>14|TRBV7-9|NA|NA
CASSTPTGTYEQYF
>15|TRBV10-3|NA|TRBJ2-7
CAISDFSSGIYEQYF
>14|TRBV19|NA|TRBJ2-1
CASNRQSSYNEQFF
>16|TRBV4-3|NA|TRBJ2-7
CASSQLWGLASYEQYF
>13|TRBV28|NA|TRBJ1-2
CASSPQALYGYTF
>14|TRBV5-1|NA|TRBJ2-7
CASSQRDRATEQYF
>14|TRBV14|NA|TRBJ2-1
CASSRYRGLNEQFF
>16|TRBV11-3|once|TRBJ2-3
CASSHTRDRSTDTQYF
>15|TRBV14|NA|TRBJ2-7
CASSLPGDRGREQYF
>16|TRBV9|once|TRBJ2-3
CASSERGLAGADTQYF
>16|TRBV4-3|NA|TRBJ2-7
CASSQDGQGEDYEQYF